Listed here are 17 T cell receptor beta chains from one sample, sequenced in a study of blood T cell repertoires in COVID-19. Assay used: immunoSEQ multiplex PCR; TCRdb lists only in-frame clones, some missing. This table holds about 170,000 clones, around four fifths found once. Sequenced material: peripheral blood. The receptors stem from an elderly woman with active or convalescent COVID-19.

With respect to this clone: Distinct nucleotide sequences in the sample also encode this CDR3. V and J are TRBV9 and TRBJ1-6; TRBD1 is a possible D gene (6 bases). V was clipped by 0 bases and J by 7 bases, with 11 bases between them. The CDR3 loop spans 15 amino acids. Germline lookup yields CDR1 SGDLS and CDR2 YYNGEE. The CDR3 sequence is CASSVGGQGNSPLHF. The CDR3 DNA reads TGTGCCAGCAGCGTAGGTGGGCAGGGGAATTCACCCCTCCACTTT. Full variable domain (remainder filled in from reference TRBV9 and TRBJ1-6): DSGVTQTPKHLITATGQRVTLRCSPRSGDLSVYWYQQSLDQGLQFLIQYYNGEERAKGNILERFSAQQFPDLHSELNLSSLELGDSALYFCASSVGGQGNSPLHFGNGTRLTVT.

The rearrangement uses TRBV10-3 and TRBJ1-1; 9 nucleotides line up with TRBD1. After removal of 11 bases from V and 4 bases from J, the junction contained 11 bases not matched to a gene. The germline V gene has CDR1 ENHRY and CDR2 SYGVKD. This CDR3 has 14 amino acids. CDR3 protein: CAGGGTGSATEAFF. The CDR3 DNA follows: TGTGCCGGGGGAGGGACAGGGTCGGCCACTGAAGCTTTCTTT.

The V and J genes are TRBV19 and TRBJ1-3, with TRBD1 identical over 7 bases. Unmatched junction bases numbered 6, after V lost 8 bases and J lost 2 bases. The CDR3 runs 14 residues. Germline CDR1 is LNHDA and CDR2 is SQIVND (reference sequence). CDR3 in amino acids: CASGLTGTGNTIYF. For the CDR3, the DNA is TGTGCCAGTGGGTTGACAGGGACTGGAAACACCATATATTTT.

The rearrangement joins TRBV30 to TRBJ2-1; 8 bases agree with TRBD2. Trimming at V came to 0 bases and at J to 2 bases, leaving 6 bases not matched to a gene. The CDR3 extends over 16 amino acids. Germline values: CDR1 GTSNPN, CDR2 SVGIG (reference sequence). The CDR3 region is CAWSVQGRGAYNEQFF. CDR3 bases: TGTGCCTGGAGTGTACAAGGGCGGGGGGCCTACAATGAGCAGTTCTTC.

This chain connects TRBV5-6 to TRBJ2-7, with D possibly matching TRBD2 (7 bases). Trimming removed 0 bases from V and 2 bases from J, with 12 bases in between. Germline V CDR1 and CDR2: SGHDT, YYEEEE. CDR3 length: 15 residues. The CDR3 coding sequence is TGTGCCAGCAGCTTGGGCAGGGGAGGGCCCTACGAGCAGTACTTC. It encodes CASSLGRGGPYEQYF. Combining the CDR3 with reference TRBV5-6 and TRBJ2-7 gives the whole variable domain DAGVTQSPTHLIKTRGQQVTLRCSPKSGHDTVSWYQQALGQGPQFIFQYYEEEERQRGNFPDRFSGHQFPNYSSELNVNALLLGDSALYLCASSLGRGGPYEQYFGPGTRLTVT.

V is TRBV11-2 and J is TRBJ1-1; D is undetermined. This CDR3 is built from 15 residues. Germline CDR1 and CDR2: SGHAT and FQNNGV. The V end was cut by 1 base, the J end by 3 bases, with 12 bases between. Here the CDR3 DNA reads TGTGCCAGCAGCTTAGGACTTTACGGGGACACTGAAGCTTTCTTT. The encoded protein is CASSLGLYGDTEAFF.

This rearrangement joins TRBV5-6 to TRBJ2-1; 9 nucleotides align to TRBD1. The CDR3 spans 15 residues. Germline CDR1 and CDR2: SGHDT and YYEEEE. The V segment lost 3 bases and the J segment 7 bases; nucleotides outside the gene matches: 8. Here the CDR3 DNA reads TGTGCCAGCAGCTCGGTAGACAGGGGGAGTAATGAGCAGTTCTTC. This codes for CASSSVDRGSNEQFF.

The count of this clone is one. The rearrangement joins TRBV7-9 to TRBJ2-3, with 10 bases that match TRBD1. V shed 3 bases and J 10 bases; nucleotides not matched to a gene: 7. CDR3 length: 14 residues. Looked up from germline, CDR1 is SEHNR and CDR2 is FQNEAQ (reference sequence). The CDR3 is CASSFPGQGIPQYF. CDR3 nucleotides: TGTGCCAGCAGCTTTCCGGGACAGGGGATCCCGCAGTATTTT.

The CDR3 DNA sequence: TGTGCCAGCAGCTTGGGACAGCCCACTGAAGCTTTCTTT. Protein product: CASSLGQPTEAFF. V gene TRBV11-1 combines with J gene TRBJ1-1; 7 nucleotides match TRBD1. Germline lookup yields CDR1 SGHAT and CDR2 FQDESV (reference sequence). This CDR3 comprises 13 residues. J gave up 4 bases and V 3 bases, and 2 bases lay outside the gene matches.

The J gene is TRBJ1-2, the V gene TRBV12-3 or TRBV12-4; no clear D gene. CDR3 length equals 12 residues. Trimming stripped 6 bases from V and 5 bases from J, with 10 bases between. The CDR3 protein is CASSLADYGYTF. DNA of the CDR3: TGTGCCAGCAGCTTGGCCGATTATGGCTACACCTTC.

The chain links TRBV11-2 to TRBJ2-7; 15 bases line up with TRBD2. There are 17 residues in the CDR3. V lost 1 base, J lost 4 bases, and 5 bases stayed unmatched. The germline CDR1 and CDR2 sequences are SGHAT and FQNNGV. The CDR3 DNA reads TGTGCCAGCAGCTTAGGGACTAGCGGGGGGGCAGTGTACGAGCAGTACTTC. Its translation: CASSLGTSGGAVYEQYF.

The sample holds a few counts of this clone. The gene calls are TRBV6-5 and TRBJ1-1, with 7 bases matching TRBD1. There are 12 residues in the CDR3. After removal of 8 bases from V and 5 bases from J, the junction contained 5 bases not matched to a gene. Germline V gene lookup returns CDR1 MNHEY and CDR2 SVGAGI. CDR3: CASVRGRTEAFF. The CDR3 DNA reads as TGTGCCAGCGTCAGGGGGAGGACTGAAGCTTTCTTT.

The chain links TRBV10-2 to TRBJ1-6; perhaps TRBD1 as D (6 bases). The CDR3 runs 16 residues. From germline, CDR1 is WSHSY and CDR2 SAAADI. V lost 0 bases, J lost 7 bases, and 13 bases lay in between. The CDR3 coding sequence is TGCGCCAGCAGTGAGTCAGGGGGGGGAAGGAATTCACCCCTCCACTTT. Its translation: CASSESGGGRNSPLHF.

V and J are TRBV6-6 and TRBJ1-2, with D uncertain. Germline loops: CDR1 MNHNY, CDR2 SVGAGI (reference sequence). V was shortened by 2 bases and J by 5 bases, with 6 bases between the two germline ends. This CDR3 is built from 12 residues. Here the CDR3 reads CASSYPAYGYTF. The CDR3, as DNA: TGTGCCAGCAGTTACCCCGCGTATGGCTACACCTTC.

The chain has TRBV25-1 and TRBJ1-5; D is unclear. Trimming took off 2 bases at V and 3 bases at J, with 8 bases between the two ends. Germline-derived CDR1 and CDR2 are MGHDK and SYGVNS. This CDR3 spans 14 amino acids. The CDR3 reads CASSERGINQPQHF. Here the CDR3 DNA reads TGTGCCAGCAGTGAACGCGGCATCAATCAGCCCCAGCATTTT. Complete variable domain (other parts from reference TRBV25-1 and TRBJ1-5): EADIYQTPRYLVIGTGKKITLECSQTMGHDKMYWYQQDPGMELHLIHYSYGVNSTEKGDLSSESTVSRIRTEHFPLTLESARPSHTSQYLCASSERGINQPQHFGDGTRLSIL.

V is TRBV10-3 and J is TRBJ2-5; 7 nucleotides line up with TRBD1. From germline, CDR1 is ENHRY and CDR2 SYGVKD. V dropped 5 bases and J dropped 4; count of bases not matched to a gene: 4. This CDR3 spans 13 amino acids. CDR3 DNA sequence: TGTGCCATCAGTACAGGGGTTCGAGAGACCCAGTACTTC. Residues: CAISTGVRETQYF.

The count of this clone is one. J is TRBJ2-1 and V is TRBV4-1, with D possibly TRBD2 on 7 matching bases. V was clipped by 1 base and J by 7 bases, with 17 bases between them. Looked up from germline, CDR1 is MGHRA and CDR2 is YSYEKL. There are 16 residues in the CDR3. CDR3 sequence reads: CASSQVGGRGWNEQFF. In nucleotides, the CDR3 is TGCGCCAGCAGCCAAGTGGGGGGGCGAGGTTGGAATGAGCAGTTCTTC.